The T cell receptor (beta chain) described here comes from a study of blood T cell repertoires in COVID-19. Study-level background: Sites across the United States, Italy and Spain contributed samples from acute and convalescent COVID-19. From T cells, B-cell-depleted T cells, or PBMCs came the material, which was cDNA or gDNA.

As handled by the study authors: The authors estimated nucleated cell counts from reference gene primer amplification. The assay was immunoSEQ multiplex PCR, and TCRdb's table has in-frame clones only and misses some. The V and J calls and the clone size are those of that table, but D and trimming were determined from the DNA. The table records about 180,000 clones, approximately 80% of them present only once. With 5 bases removed from V and 1 base from J, the gap between germline ends came to 14 bases. CDR3 size: 15 residues. Germline values: CDR1 MNHEY, CDR2 SVGEGT. V usage is TRBV6-2 or TRBV6-3 and J usage is TRBJ1-2, with a weak D call TRBD1 (5 bases). Source material: peripheral blood. The TCR sequence derives from a human donor in a cohort sampled during active COVID-19. For the CDR3, the DNA is TGTGCCAGCAGTGGCCCTGACAGCCATAACTATGGCTACACCTTC. It codes for CASSGPDSHNYGYTF.